The next 25 T cell receptor beta chains were all read from a single sample in a study of Ad26.COV2.S vaccination and SARS-CoV-2 variants. Treatment indicated: around 19 received Ad26.COV2.S at low or high dose, single or two shots; a few received placebo; per-sample allocation not given. Sampling happened 63 days after the first vaccine or placebo injection. Data came from immunoSEQ multiplex PCR; TCRdb stores just in-frame clones and leaves some out. The table includes roughly 400,000 clones, 90% detected once. The input for sequencing was peripheral blood, taken in a trial of Ad26.COV2.S vaccine versus placebo. The receptors originated from a person aged 18-65 years who received the Ad26.COV2.S COVID-19 vaccine or a placebo.

V usage is TRBV7-9 and J usage is TRBJ2-7; D is undetermined. Germline loops: CDR1 SEHNR, CDR2 FQNEAQ (reference sequence). V lost 0 bases to trimming and J lost 3 bases, with 6 bases between them. The CDR3 runs 13 residues. The CDR3, as DNA: TGTGCCAGCAGCTTAGCGCCGAACTACGAGCAGTACTTC. It yields the protein CASSLAPNYEQYF.

The CDR3 region is CASSSPSSGRVHEQYF. For the CDR3, the DNA is TGTGCCAGCAGCTCCCCGTCGAGCGGGAGGGTCCACGAGCAGTACTTC. The chain carries TRBV7-2 and TRBJ2-7; 10 nucleotides agree with TRBD2. The CDR3 has 16 amino acids. In germline, CDR1 is SGHTA, CDR2 FQGNSA. Trimming removed 4 bases from V and 5 bases from J; junction bases left unmatched: 11.

The chain recombines TRBV30 with TRBJ2-5; TRBD1 matches at 8 bases. Losses at the gene ends were 3 bases for V and 2 bases for J; bases not matched to a gene: 5. The CDR3 runs 14 residues. Germline V gene data show CDR1 as GTSNPN and CDR2 as SVGIG (reference sequence). The CDR3 is CAWSRNRGQETQYF. The CDR3 nucleotides read TGTGCCTGGAGCAGGAACAGGGGGCAAGAGACCCAGTACTTC.

The V call is TRBV18, the J call TRBJ1-6, with a possible D match to TRBD1 (6 bases). The germline gives CDR1 KGHSH, CDR2 LQKENI. CDR3 length: 16 amino acids. The germline V and J ends were trimmed by 2 bases and 0 bases, with 8 bases remaining between them. The CDR3 sequence: CASSPWTASYNSPLHF. CDR3 nucleotide sequence: TGTGCCAGCTCACCATGGACAGCCTCCTATAATTCACCCCTCCACTTT.

The gene calls are TRBV23-1 and TRBJ1-5; D is uncertain. TRBV23-1 is designated an ORF whose function remains uncertain. The CDR3 runs 16 residues. V was clipped by 0 bases and J by 2 bases, with 11 bases between them. In nucleotides, the CDR3 is TGCGCCAGCAGTCAATCGGAGGATGAGGGCAATCAGCCCCAGCATTTT. Protein sequence: CASSQSEDEGNQPQHF.

The rearrangement links TRBV11-2 to TRBJ1-1; D unresolved. Germline assignment: CDR1 SGHAT and CDR2 FQNNGV. The CDR3 runs 13 residues. The germline V and J ends were trimmed by 3 bases and 8 bases, with 13 bases remaining between them. The CDR3 is CASSLVRDFEAFF. The CDR3 nucleotides are TGTGCCAGCAGCTTGGTTCGGGATTTCGAAGCTTTCTTT.

This clone was counted a single time. V usage is TRBV12-3 or TRBV12-4 and J usage is TRBJ2-7; D is unclear. The CDR3 loop spans 13 amino acids. Trimming cost V 2 bases and J 6 bases, with 11 bases left between them. CDR3 amino acids: CASSLRAKSEQYF. CDR3 DNA sequence: TGTGCCAGCAGTTTAAGGGCCAAAAGCGAGCAGTACTTC.

The rearrangement uses TRBV19 and TRBJ2-2; D ambiguous. Germline V gene sequence: CDR1 LNHDA, CDR2 SQIVND (reference sequence). This CDR3 is built from 13 residues. Trimming removed 1 base from V and 5 bases from J, with 5 bases in between. DNA for the CDR3: TGTGCCAGTAGTATAGGGGTTACCGGGGAGCTGTTTTTT. It yields the protein CASSIGVTGELFF.

The chain joins TRBV6-5 to TRBJ2-5; D unresolved. Germline assignment: CDR1 MNHEY and CDR2 SVGAGI. This CDR3 spans 14 amino acids. V dropped 2 bases and J dropped 3 bases, with 10 bases sitting between them. The DNA for the CDR3 is TGTGCCAGCAGTTACGACCGAGCTAAAGAGACCCAGTACTTC. Protein product: CASSYDRAKETQYF.

V gene TRBV3-1 (or the pseudogene TRBV3-2) combines with J gene TRBJ2-1; D remains unclear. The V gene lost 5 bases and the J gene lost 9 bases, with 11 bases spanning the gap. Germline CDR1 LGHDT, CDR2 YNNKEL (reference sequence). This CDR3 is built from 12 residues. This CDR3 is CASSLSGIEQFF. CDR3 nucleotides: TGTGCCAGCAGCTTGTCTGGTATTGAGCAGTTCTTC.

The rearrangement joins TRBV28 to TRBJ1-3; D is uncertain. The V end was cut by 3 bases, the J end by 5 bases, with 5 bases between. CDR3 length: 12 residues. The germline V gene encodes CDR1 MDHEN and CDR2 SYDVKM. CDR3 DNA: TGTGCCAGCAGTTTCGAAAGAAACACCATATATTTT. Encoded protein: CASSFERNTIYF.

This rearrangement joins TRBV27 to TRBJ1-2; 8 bases agree with TRBD1. From germline, CDR1 is MNHEY and CDR2 SMNVEV (reference sequence). After removal of 5 bases from V and 4 bases from J, the junction contained 12 bases not matched to a gene. The CDR3 is 16 residues long. The CDR3 DNA reads as TGTGCCAGCAGTAGAACCGTTGACAGGGGAAGCTATGGCTACACCTTC. This encodes CASSRTVDRGSYGYTF.

The genes are TRBV28 and TRBJ2-4; weak D call: TRBD1 (6 bases). This CDR3 contains 17 residues. Germline V gene lookup returns CDR1 MDHEN and CDR2 SYDVKM. V was cut by 3 bases and J by 4 bases, with 19 bases left in between. The CDR3 bases are TGTGCCAGCAGTTTCTTAATTCAGGGGAGCCCTAAAAACATTCAGTACTTC. Translating gives CASSFLIQGSPKNIQYF. Supplemented by reference TRBV28 and TRBJ2-4, the full variable domain reads DVKVTQSSRYLVKRTGEKVFLECVQDMDHENMFWYRQDPGLGLRLIYFSYDVKMKEKGDIPEGYSVSREKKERFSLILESASTNQTSMYLCASSFLIQGSPKNIQYFGAGTRLSVL.

This clone was seen a handful of times. The CDR3 loop is CAWSVLQGSNQPQHF. CDR3 DNA: TGTGCCTGGAGTGTACTCCAGGGGAGCAATCAGCCCCAGCATTTT. The chain joins TRBV30 to TRBJ1-5, with a tentative D call TRBD1 (6 bases). The germline CDR1 and CDR2 sequences are GTSNPN and SVGIG (reference sequence). V lost 0 bases and J 1 base, leaving 10 bases between the germline ends. CDR3 length equals 15 residues. The variable domain in full, completed from reference TRBV30 and TRBJ1-5, reads SQTIHQWPATLVQPVGSPLSLECTVEGTSNPNLYWYRQAAGRGLQLLFYSVGIGQISSEVPQNLSASRPQDRQFILSSKKLLLSDSGFYLCAWSVLQGSNQPQHFGDGTRLSIL.

The chain employs TRBV9 and TRBJ2-3, with D uncertain. Per the germline V gene, CDR1 is SGDLS and CDR2 is YYNGEE. Deletions cut 0 bases from V and 1 base from J, with 9 bases between. This CDR3 is 15 amino acids long. CDR3 in amino acids: CASSVGIRGTDTQYF. The DNA for the CDR3 is TGTGCCAGCAGCGTAGGCATCCGGGGCACAGATACGCAGTATTTT.

The CDR3 coding sequence is TGTGCCAGCAGCGCCACAGGACGACTAGCGGGAGGCGAGCAGTACTTC. It specifies CASSATGRLAGGEQYF. J is TRBJ2-7 and V is TRBV9; TRBD2 matches 13 bases. Per the germline V gene, CDR1 is SGDLS and CDR2 is YYNGEE. This CDR3 has 16 amino acids. V was clipped by 3 bases and J by 6 bases; unmatched bases: 9.

This sequence joins TRBV2 and TRBJ2-5; D is unresolved. The length of the CDR3 is 13 residues. V was trimmed by 3 bases and J by 5 bases, leaving 10 bases between them. CDR1 is SNHLY and CDR2 is FYNNEI in the germline V gene. Written as DNA, the CDR3 is TGTGCCAGCAGTGAGACCCAACGGGAGACCCAGTACTTC. Translation gives CASSETQRETQYF.

The chain couples TRBV12-3 or TRBV12-4 to TRBJ2-3; D gene ambiguous. This CDR3 is built from 12 residues. Trimming took off 8 bases at V and 2 bases at J, with 8 bases between the two ends. CDR3 amino acids: CASVSNTDTQYF. CDR3 DNA: TGTGCCAGCGTCTCCAACACAGATACGCAGTATTTT.

The rearrangement links TRBV18 to TRBJ1-2, with D possibly TRBD1 on 6 matching bases. V was cut by 0 bases and J by 8 bases, with 10 bases left in between. The CDR3 is 13 amino acids. Germline CDR1 is KGHSH and CDR2 is LQKENI. The CDR3 spells CASSPPLDRGYTF. Here the CDR3 DNA reads TGTGCCAGCTCACCACCACTAGACAGGGGCTACACCTTC. Full variable domain (missing parts from reference TRBV18 and TRBJ1-2): NAGVMQNPRHLVRRRGQEARLRCSPMKGHSHVYWYRQLPEEGLKFMVYLQKENIIDESGMPKERFSAEFPKEGPSILRIQQVVRGDSAAYFCASSPPLDRGYTFGSGTRLTVV.

The chain has TRBV6-6 and TRBJ2-3; 13 nucleotides match TRBD2. From germline, CDR1 is MNHNY and CDR2 SVGAGI (reference sequence). V shed 5 bases, J shed 1 base, and the junction held 9 bases outside the gene matches. CDR3 length: 18 residues. The CDR3 sequence is CASSHTSGRAFGTDTQYF. The CDR3 nucleotides are TGTGCCAGCAGTCACACTAGCGGGAGGGCCTTCGGCACAGATACGCAGTATTTT.

The V gene is TRBV29-1, the J gene TRBJ2-7; D may be TRBD1 (7 bases). Germline V gene sequence: CDR1 SQVTM, CDR2 ANQGSEA. The V end lost 6 bases, the J end lost 6 bases, and 18 bases lay between the germline ends. The CDR3 covers 13 residues. In DNA, the CDR3 is TGCAGCGTCGAGTCCAGGGGGGAAGGCGAGCAGTACTTC. This translates into CSVESRGEGEQYF.

The chain carries TRBV15 and TRBJ2-3; TRBD2 aligns across 8 bases. Germline CDR1 LNHNV, CDR2 YYDKDF (reference sequence). This CDR3 is 16 amino acids long. The J segment lost 2 bases and the V segment lost 5 bases, leaving 9 bases of the junction unmatched. DNA of the CDR3: TGTGCCACCAGCGTCCAGCGGGAGTGGGACACAGATACGCAGTATTTT. Translating it yields CATSVQREWDTDTQYF.

The chain carries TRBV6-4 and TRBJ1-5; TRBD1 is a possible D gene (5 bases). The CDR3 is made up of 13 amino acids. Germline CDR1 is MRHNA and CDR2 is SNTAGT. Trimming shortened V by 3 bases and J by 6 bases, and 9 bases separated the two germline ends. The CDR3 sequence: CASSEGEGQPQHF. CDR3 DNA sequence: TGTGCCAGCAGTGAAGGGGAGGGTCAGCCCCAGCATTTT.

Points on this clone: The same CDR3 is also encoded by other DNA sequences in this sample. The chain employs TRBV3-1 (or the pseudogene TRBV3-2) and TRBJ1-1; D ambiguous. Trimming took off 3 bases at V and 3 bases at J, with 8 bases between the two ends. CDR1 and CDR2 from the germline V gene are LGHDT and YNNKEL (reference sequence). The CDR3 runs to 13 residues. Here the CDR3 DNA reads TGTGCCAGCAGCCAGCGGGCGGACACTGAAGCTTTCTTT. Its translation is CASSQRADTEAFF.

The gene calls are TRBV7-9 and TRBJ2-7; TRBD2 aligns across 8 bases. The CDR3 is 16 residues long. Trimming cost V 5 bases and J 2 bases; bases outside gene matches: 11. Germline lookup yields CDR1 SEHNR and CDR2 FQNEAQ (reference sequence). The CDR3 DNA sequence: TGTGCCAGCAGCCATCTCGGGGGGGGGCTTCCCTACGAGCAGTACTTC. This sequence encodes CASSHLGGGLPYEQYF.